The 13 T cell receptor beta chains reported below all come from one sample, sequenced in a study of neoadjuvant anti-PD-1 for oral cavity cancer. Sample time point: after neoadjuvant nivolumab, at surgical resection. Generated by immunoSEQ multiplex PCR, the TCRdb table keeps only in-frame clones and is missing some. The sample consists of approximately 23,000 clones, over 35% of them appearing once. Sequenced material: tumor tissue, taken after nivolumab (anti-PD-1) treatment. The origin of the receptors is a person aged 35-79 years with oral cavity squamous cell carcinoma.

V is TRBV7-8 and J is TRBJ1-5, with D possibly being TRBD1 (6 bases). Germline V CDR1 and CDR2: SGHVS, FQNEAQ. CDR3 length: 15 residues. The germline V and J ends were trimmed by 1 base and 5 bases, with 12 bases remaining between them. This chain's CDR3 is CASSLDRAGDQPQHF. DNA for the CDR3: TGTGCCAGCAGCTTAGACAGGGCGGGAGATCAGCCCCAGCATTTT.

The chain couples TRBV11-2 to TRBJ2-3; D may correspond to TRBD1 or TRBD2 (5 bases each). The germline gives CDR1 SGHAT, CDR2 FQNNGV. The CDR3 has 12 amino acids. With 8 bases removed from V and 7 bases from J, the gap between germline ends came to 13 bases. Written as DNA, the CDR3 is TGTGCCAGCTCTGGGGGTCGATATACGCAGTATTTT. Translated, it gives CASSGGRYTQYF.

The chain joins TRBV21-1 to TRBJ1-4; TRBD1 was called by the table and not checked on the DNA. TRBV21-1 is tagged as a pseudogene. This CDR3 has 23 amino acids. CDR3 amino acids: CASSTQRGPTGGVRSTTNEKLFF. DNA of the CDR3: TGTGCCAGCAGCACCCAGAGGGGCCCAACAGGGGGCGTTAGGTCGACAACTAATGAAAAACTGTTTTTT.

The chain carries TRBV5-8 and TRBJ1-5, with 10 nucleotides matching TRBD1. V was pared by 4 bases and J by 9 bases, with 7 bases of the junction left unmatched. Germline CDR1 is SGHTS and CDR2 is YDEGEE. The CDR3 contains 14 residues. CDR3 region: CASSGGTGDRPQHF. As DNA, the CDR3 is TGTGCCAGCAGCGGCGGGACAGGGGACCGGCCCCAGCATTTT.

The chain couples TRBV10-3 to TRBJ1-5; D may be TRBD1 (6 bases). The V and J ends lost 1 base and 4 bases respectively, with 8 bases between them. Germline V gene lookup returns CDR1 ENHRY and CDR2 SYGVKD. The CDR3 is 14 residues long. The CDR3, as DNA: TGTGCCATCAGTGAGTATGACAGGAATCAGCCCCAGCATTTT. Its protein is CAISEYDRNQPQHF.

This clone has more than one count but fewer than ten. This sequence joins TRBV15 and TRBJ1-4; maybe TRBD1 (5 bases). Trimming took 0 bases from V and 6 from J, leaving 14 bases between them. Germline CDR1 LNHNV, CDR2 YYDKDF (reference sequence). This CDR3 comprises 16 residues. CDR3 nucleotides: TGTGCCACCAGCAGAGATTCAGGGCCTCGGGATGAAAAACTGTTTTTT. It codes for CATSRDSGPRDEKLFF. Based on the CDR3 plus reference TRBV15 and TRBJ1-4, the full variable domain is DAMVIQNPRYQVTQFGKPVTLSCSQTLNHNVMYWYQQKSSQAPKLLFHYYDKDFNNEADTPDNFQSRRPNTSFCFLDIRSPGLGDTAMYLCATSRDSGPRDEKLFFGSGTQLSVL.

The rearrangement uses TRBV5-1 and TRBJ1-1, with D unresolved. From germline, CDR1 is SGHRS and CDR2 YFSETQ. The length of the CDR3 is 15 residues. V was pared by 5 bases and J by 0 bases, with 14 bases between. The CDR3 is CASRESIRLNTEAFF. The CDR3 DNA reads TGCGCCAGCAGGGAGAGTATTCGGTTGAACACTGAAGCTTTCTTT.

The CDR3 region is CASSAVQGLYGYTF. The CDR3 nucleotides read TGTGCCAGCAGCGCCGTTCAGGGCCTCTATGGCTACACCTTC. The V gene is TRBV7-2, the J gene TRBJ1-2, with D possibly being TRBD1 (5 bases). This CDR3 region has 14 residues. Trimming left V 5 bases short and J 4 bases short, with 14 bases between. CDR1 and CDR2 from the germline V gene are SGHTA and FQGNSA.

The chain employs TRBV6-6 and TRBJ2-7; 7 bases are shared with TRBD2. The length of the CDR3 is 14 residues. Per germline, CDR1 MNHNY and CDR2 SVGAGI (reference sequence). V lost 4 bases to trimming and J lost 5 bases; unmatched junction nucleotides: 8. CDR3 coding DNA: TGTGCCAGCAGTTCGGCGAGCGGGGTCGACGAGCAGTACTTC. Translating it yields CASSSASGVDEQYF.

The rearrangement joins TRBV10-3 to TRBJ2-3, with 8 bases matching TRBD1. From germline, CDR1 is ENHRY and CDR2 SYGVKD. V was clipped by 6 bases and J by 4 bases; unmatched bases: 6. This CDR3 has 14 amino acids. This chain's CDR3 is CAIRSTGVADTQYF. The DNA of the CDR3 is TGTGCCATCAGATCGACAGGGGTTGCAGATACGCAGTATTTT.

There are a few counts of this clone. CDR3 sequence: CAISEIGSNQPQHF. CDR3 nucleotide sequence: TGTGCCATCAGTGAGATAGGTAGCAATCAGCCCCAGCATTTT. This chain joins TRBV10-3 and TRBJ1-5, with D uncertain. Trimming left V 2 bases short and J 0 bases short, with 5 bases between. The CDR3 is 14 residues long. Germline CDR1 is ENHRY and CDR2 is SYGVKD.

This sequence joins TRBV5-6 and TRBJ2-1; D might be TRBD1 (6 bases). V was pared by 4 bases and J by 1 base, with 12 bases between. CDR1 and CDR2 (germline): SGHDT, YYEEEE. The CDR3 runs to 15 residues. The CDR3 sequence: CASSIQGGSYNEQFF. CDR3 coding DNA: TGTGCCAGCAGCATACAGGGTGGGTCCTACAATGAGCAGTTCTTC.

Ten or more counts support this clone. J is TRBJ1-2 and V is TRBV10-2; D perhaps matches TRBD1 (5 bases). Germline CDR1 is WSHSY and CDR2 is SAAADI. V was clipped by 3 bases and J by 5 bases, with 13 bases between them. The CDR3 extends over 14 amino acids. This chain's CDR3 is CASSEWAEGYGYTF. The CDR3 DNA sequence: TGCGCCAGCAGTGAATGGGCGGAGGGGTATGGCTACACCTTC.